This TCR beta chain comes out of a study of blood T cell repertoires in COVID-19. Using immunoSEQ multiplex PCR, the repertoire was profiled, and TCRdb retains in-frame clones only, with some absent. The table includes 350,000 or so clones, roughly 90% detected once. The germline gives CDR1 MNHEY, CDR2 SVGEGT. Trimming took 4 bases from V and 3 from J; bases not matched to a gene: 9. CDR3 length: 15 amino acids. Input material: PBMCs or T cells enriched from blood (not recorded which). The clonotype comes from a woman aged 25 to 39 who had recovered from COVID-19. The chain uses TRBV6-2 or TRBV6-3 and TRBJ2-7; the match to TRBD1 covers 7 bases. The CDR3 region is CASSSDRAFYYEQYF. The DNA for the CDR3 is TGTGCCAGCAGTTCCGACAGGGCTTTTTACTACGAGCAGTACTTC.